These 32 T cell receptor beta chains came from one sample sequenced in a study of Ad26.COV2.S vaccination and SARS-CoV-2 variants. The table came from immunoSEQ multiplex PCR; TCRdb's copy has only in-frame clones and leaves some out. The data show 300,000 to 450,000 clones, about 90% seen once. The material was peripheral blood, obtained after recovery from COVID-19. These receptors were obtained from a human donor who had recovered from COVID-19.

The CDR3 sequence is CASSTRQVGGEKLFF. The CDR3 region has the DNA TGTGCCAGCAGCACCCGACAGGTTGGGGGTGAAAAACTGTTTTTT. The rearrangement links TRBV9 to TRBJ1-4, with D possibly TRBD1 on 6 matching bases. There are 15 residues in the CDR3. Germline V CDR1 and CDR2: SGDLS, YYNGEE. Trimming left V 4 bases short and J 7 bases short, with 17 bases between.

This chain uses TRBV7-3 with TRBJ2-3; D gene unclear. CDR3 size: 14 residues. Deletions cut 3 bases from V and 4 bases from J, with 11 bases between. Germline CDR1 is SGHTA and CDR2 is FQGTGA. CDR3 nucleotide sequence: TGTGCCAGCAGCTTCGTAGGTTTCCCAGATACGCAGTATTTT. Translated: CASSFVGFPDTQYF. Full variable domain (missing parts from reference TRBV7-3 and TRBJ2-3): GAGVSQTPSNKVTEKGKYVELRCDPISGHTALYWYRQSLGQGPEFLIYFQGTGAADDSGLPNDRFFAVRPEGSVSTLKIQRTERGDSAVYLCASSFVGFPDTQYFGPGTRLTVL.

This chain uses TRBV7-2 with TRBJ2-3, with 11 nucleotides matching TRBD2. The CDR3 sequence is 17 residues long. The V gene end was trimmed by 5 bases and the J gene end by 0 bases; junction bases not matched to a gene: 7. Germline V lookup: CDR1 SGHTA, CDR2 FQGNSA. This CDR3 reads CASSGLGTSGSTDTQYF. Written as DNA, the CDR3 is TGTGCCAGCAGCGGGCTAGGGACTAGCGGAAGCACAGATACGCAGTATTTT.

This chain connects TRBV19 to TRBJ1-5, with a possible D match to TRBD1 (6 bases). Germline assignment: CDR1 LNHDA and CDR2 SQIVND (reference sequence). V was cut by 9 bases and J by 0 bases, with 15 bases left in between. CDR3 size: 15 residues. The CDR3 bases are TGTGCCAGCGCGTGGGGGCCTAATAGCAATCAGCCCCAGCATTTT. This gives the protein CASAWGPNSNQPQHF.

V usage is TRBV6-5 and J usage is TRBJ1-6, with D possibly TRBD1 on 5 matching bases. Between the trimmed V and J ends, which lost 7 bases and 6 bases, there was a span of 16 bases. This CDR3 has 15 residues. The V gene's germline CDR1 is MNHEY and CDR2 SVGAGI. The DNA of the CDR3 is TGTGCCAGCACCGGGACCCTCGGCTCTAATTCACCCCTCCACTTT. Amino acid sequence: CASTGTLGSNSPLHF.

This chain joins TRBV27 and TRBJ2-1; a weak D match, TRBD2 (5 bases). V was shortened by 8 bases and J by 0 bases, with 11 bases between the two germline ends. Germline V gene sequence: CDR1 MNHEY, CDR2 SMNVEV (reference sequence). The CDR3 spans 14 residues. In DNA, the CDR3 is TGTGCCAGCGGCCTAGCCTACTCCTACAATGAGCAGTTCTTC. Translating gives CASGLAYSYNEQFF.

The V gene is TRBV2, the J gene TRBJ1-2; D gene uncertain. Germline V gene lookup returns CDR1 SNHLY and CDR2 FYNNEI. Trimming stripped 9 bases from V and 0 bases from J, with 17 bases between. The CDR3 is 15 amino acids. This CDR3 reads CARSPTDKANYGYTF. In DNA, the CDR3 is TGTGCCAGATCCCCCACCGACAAAGCTAACTATGGCTACACCTTC.

The rearrangement uses TRBV5-4 and TRBJ1-1; 7 bases match TRBD1. The trim removed 4 bases at V and 5 bases at J, leaving 8 bases unmatched. The CDR3 spans 14 residues. Per the germline V gene, CDR1 is SGHNT and CDR2 is YYREEE (reference sequence). The CDR3 region has the DNA TGTGCCAGCAGCCCAGAACAGGGGTCGACTGAAGCTTTCTTT. Protein: CASSPEQGSTEAFF. The variable domain in full, with the rest retrieved from reference TRBV5-4 and TRBJ1-1, is ETGVTQSPTHLIKTRGQQVTLRCSSQSGHNTVSWYQQALGQGPQFIFQYYREEENGRGNFPPRFSGLQFPNYSSELNVNALELDDSALYLCASSPEQGSTEAFFGQGTRLTVV.

This chain uses TRBV27 with TRBJ2-7; D might be TRBD1 (5 bases). Germline V lookup: CDR1 MNHEY, CDR2 SMNVEV (reference sequence). The CDR3 is 13 amino acids. Trimming cost V 3 bases and J 4 bases, with 10 bases left between them. The CDR3 DNA reads TGTGCCAGCAGTTTGGGAACAGGATACGAGCAGTACTTC. Its protein is CASSLGTGYEQYF.

This chain links TRBV12-3 or TRBV12-4 with TRBJ2-3; D possibly corresponds to TRBD2 (6 bases). The CDR3 length is 12 residues. The V end was cut by 6 bases, the J end by 9 bases, with 13 bases between. The CDR3 sequence is CASSFTSGTQYF. CDR3 DNA sequence: TGTGCCAGCAGCTTCACCAGCGGGACGCAGTATTTT.

The chain links TRBV6-2 or TRBV6-3 to TRBJ1-2; 11 bases match TRBD1. V lost 3 bases to trimming and J lost 4 bases; unmatched junction nucleotides: 7. CDR1 is MNHEY, CDR2 SVGEGT, per germline. The CDR3 has 16 residues. The DNA of the CDR3 is TGTGCCAGCAGTTATACGAGGACAGGGGGCAGCTATGGCTACACCTTC. It translates to CASSYTRTGGSYGYTF.

The genes are TRBV18 and TRBJ1-3, with D unclear. The CDR3 length is 14 residues. The V end was cut by 3 bases, the J end by 2 bases, with 8 bases between. Germline V lookup: CDR1 KGHSH, CDR2 LQKENI. The CDR3 reads CASSPGVPGNTIYF. DNA for the CDR3: TGTGCCAGCTCACCTGGGGTCCCTGGAAACACCATATATTTT.

CDR3 DNA: TGTGCCAGCAGCTCAGAATGGACAGGGGAAGACTACGAGCAGTACTTC. Its protein product is CASSSEWTGEDYEQYF. The V gene is TRBV11-2, the J gene TRBJ2-7; 9 bases line up with TRBD1. The V gene's germline CDR1 is SGHAT and CDR2 FQNNGV. The V and J ends lost 4 bases and 3 bases, in that order; junction bases with no gene match: 10. The CDR3 spans 16 residues.

This chain joins TRBV12-3 or TRBV12-4 and TRBJ2-3; D unresolved. The CDR3 runs 12 residues. V lost 2 bases, J lost 6 bases, and 6 bases lay in between. CDR3 nucleotides: TGTGCCAGCAGTTTATACTTCGATACGCAGTATTTT. Its protein is CASSLYFDTQYF.

Remarks on this clone: This same CDR3 is encoded by further DNA sequences in the sample. This chain uses TRBV12-3 or TRBV12-4 with TRBJ1-1; the match to TRBD1 covers 7 bases. CDR3 length: 13 residues. Germline trimming cut 7 bases from V and 1 base from J; bases unmatched to any gene: 3. CDR3 in amino acids: CASTRTGNTEAFF. As DNA, the CDR3 is TGTGCCAGCACCAGGACAGGGAACACTGAAGCTTTCTTT.

V usage is TRBV6-2 or TRBV6-3 and J usage is TRBJ2-7; D possibly corresponds to TRBD2 (5 bases). Germline loops: CDR1 MNHEY, CDR2 SVGEGT. The CDR3 contains 13 residues. The V and J ends lost 0 bases and 6 bases respectively, with 9 bases between them. The CDR3 DNA reads as TGTGCCAGCAGTTACTCGCCCCGGGGCGAGCAGTACTTC. Translating it yields CASSYSPRGEQYF.

The J gene is TRBJ1-4, the V gene TRBV6-2 or TRBV6-3; 7 nucleotides align to TRBD1. Germline assignment: CDR1 MNHEY and CDR2 SVGEGT. CDR3 length equals 16 residues. V lost 1 base and J lost 0; bases outside the gene matches: 2. The DNA for the CDR3 is TGTGCCAGCAGTTACTTCGGACAGGCAACTAATGAAAAACTGTTTTTT. This encodes CASSYFGQATNEKLFF.

This chain joins TRBV12-3 or TRBV12-4 and TRBJ1-2; TRBD1 is a possible D gene (6 bases). V was shortened by 3 bases and J by 6 bases, with 11 bases between the two germline ends. This CDR3 comprises 13 residues. CDR3 sequence (DNA): TGTGCCAGCAGTTTTTGGGGGCTCGATGGCTACACCTTC. Residues: CASSFWGLDGYTF.

The chain employs TRBV11-2 and TRBJ2-6; 9 positions agree with TRBD1. Trimming removed 5 bases from V and 2 bases from J; junction bases left unmatched: 13. The CDR3 consists of 19 residues. CDR1 and CDR2 from the germline V gene are SGHAT and FQNNGV. The CDR3 DNA follows: TGTGCCAGCAGCACCCCGTGGGGACAGGGTTTCGCTGGGGCCAACGTCCTGACTTTC. Translated: CASSTPWGQGFAGANVLTF.

Turning to this clone: Relative to the germline gene, one junction end is altered; a read error may explain this. The chain joins TRBV18 to TRBJ2-2; a possible D gene is TRBD2 (6 bases). The CDR3 runs 15 residues. Looked up from germline, CDR1 is KGHSH and CDR2 is LQKENI. The CDR3 reads CASAPTAGRTGELFF. In nucleotides, the CDR3 is TGTGCCAGCGCACCTACCGCAGGGAGGACCGGGGAGCTGTTTTTT.

The rearrangement joins TRBV10-2 to TRBJ2-2, with D possibly TRBD1 on 6 matching bases. The CDR3 covers 13 residues. V lost 10 bases to trimming and J lost 8 bases, with 17 bases between them. From germline, CDR1 is WSHSY and CDR2 SAAADI. The CDR3 sequence is CAMGERGSGELFF. In nucleotides, the CDR3 is TGCGCCATGGGAGAAAGGGGGTCAGGGGAGCTGTTTTTT.

The chain links TRBV20-1 to TRBJ2-3, with D possibly called TRBD1 or TRBD2 (5 bases each). Trimming stripped 3 bases from V and 6 bases from J, with 16 bases between. The germline CDR1 and CDR2 sequences are DFQATT and SNEGSKA (reference sequence). The CDR3 contains 14 residues. CDR3 DNA: TGCAGTGCTAGTTTAAGAGGGGCGAAGGATACGCAGTATTTT. Protein sequence: CSASLRGAKDTQYF.

J is TRBJ1-5 and V is TRBV3-1 (or the pseudogene TRBV3-2); D remains unclear. Germline V gives CDR1 LGHDT, CDR2 YNNKEL (reference sequence). The CDR3 sequence is 13 residues long. The V and J ends lost 4 bases and 3 bases respectively, with 7 bases between them. The CDR3 loop reads CASSRSDNQPQHF. In nucleotides, the CDR3 is TGTGCCAGCAGCCGATCCGACAATCAGCCCCAGCATTTT.

The sample holds one count of this clone. This sequence joins TRBV19 and TRBJ1-5, with D perhaps TRBD1 (5 bases). Germline CDR1 and CDR2: LNHDA and SQIVND (reference sequence). V gave up 11 bases and J gave up 0 bases, with 14 bases separating them. The CDR3 has 14 residues. Here the CDR3 reads CAGSGGNSNQPQHF. The CDR3, as DNA: TGTGCCGGCTCTGGGGGTAATAGCAATCAGCCCCAGCATTTT.

This chain uses TRBV12-3 or TRBV12-4 with TRBJ1-1, with 8 bases lining up with TRBD1. The CDR3 is 13 residues long. V lost 6 bases, J lost 5 bases, and 5 bases stayed unmatched. The CDR3 DNA follows: TGTGCCAGCAGGGACAGGGAGGAGACTGAAGCTTTCTTT. Translating gives CASRDREETEAFF.

This chain uses TRBV15 with TRBJ1-2; D remains ambiguous. Trimming left V 5 bases short and J 2 bases short, with 12 bases between. Per germline, CDR1 LNHNV and CDR2 YYDKDF (reference sequence). The CDR3 covers 14 residues. The CDR3: CATSPRAGNYGYTF. The CDR3, as DNA: TGTGCCACCAGCCCGCGGGCCGGCAACTATGGCTACACCTTC.

The chain uses TRBV29-1 and TRBJ2-3; 15 nucleotides match TRBD2. CDR1 is SQVTM, CDR2 ANQGSEA, per germline. CDR3 length: 15 amino acids. The J segment lost 4 bases and the V segment lost 6 bases, leaving 5 bases of the junction unmatched. The CDR3 DNA sequence: TGCAGCGTCACGGGACTAGCGGGGGGTTCAGATACGCAGTATTTT. Protein: CSVTGLAGGSDTQYF.

V gene TRBV2 combines with J gene TRBJ1-1, with D hard to call. Trimming removed 7 bases from V and 4 bases from J, with 13 bases in between. This CDR3 region has 13 residues. The germline CDR1 and CDR2 sequences are SNHLY and FYNNEI. The CDR3 nucleotides read TGTGCCAGCATTTCCAGACAAGCCACTGAAGCTTTCTTT. Amino acids: CASISRQATEAFF.

V gene TRBV7-8 combines with J gene TRBJ2-3, with 8 bases lining up with TRBD1. With 2 bases clipped from V and 4 bases from J, the junction kept 2 bases outside the gene matches. Germline lookup yields CDR1 SGHVS and CDR2 FQNEAQ. CDR3 length equals 14 residues. The CDR3 region has the DNA TGTGCCAGCAGCTTACAGGGGGCGGCAGATACGCAGTATTTT. It encodes CASSLQGAADTQYF.

The table lists this clone with a count of one. V usage is TRBV4-1 and J usage is TRBJ2-7; D is undetermined. Germline values: CDR1 MGHRA, CDR2 YSYEKL. This CDR3 has 14 residues. The V end was cut by 1 base, the J end by 3 bases, with 10 bases between. The CDR3 protein is CASSQVPRGYEQYF. CDR3 in DNA: TGCGCCAGCAGCCAAGTACCGAGAGGCTACGAGCAGTACTTC.

V usage is TRBV5-5 and J usage is TRBJ1-4; no firm D call. Trimming pared 4 bases from V and 2 bases from J, leaving 9 bases between. Germline V gene lookup returns CDR1 SGHKS and CDR2 YYEKEE (reference sequence). The CDR3 is 14 amino acids. CDR3 protein: CASSPEATNEKLFF. The CDR3 DNA reads TGTGCCAGCAGCCCGGAGGCGACTAATGAAAAACTGTTTTTT.

The chain is built from TRBV10-3 and TRBJ2-6, with D perhaps being TRBD1 or TRBD2 (6 bases each). Germline CDR1 ENHRY, CDR2 SYGVKD. V shed 0 bases and J shed 7 bases, with 16 bases lying between them. This CDR3 has 17 amino acids. The DNA for the CDR3 is TGTGCCATCAGTGAGTCGATCGGGGGCGAAGGCGCCAACGTCCTGACTTTC. As protein: CAISESIGGEGANVLTF.